The clone carrying this TCR beta chain was seen only a few times. This specimen comes from a study of T-cell reconstitution after alpha-beta-depleted transplantation in children. The CDR3 has 19 residues. Unique molecular identifiers were incorporated into the prepared TCRbeta library. MiXCR, applied by TCRdb to the PCR reads, yields one record per CDR3 protein. This sample has hundreds of thousands of distinct CDR3 sequences; approximately 9% occur once, and the top ten carry 5% to 7%. Sequenced material: PBMCs from the stem cell graft donor, taken from the stem cell graft. The chain has TRBV21-1 and TRBJ2-3; the table's D call TRBD2 went unverified against the DNA. TRBV21-1 is shown as a pseudogene. The TCR was taken from a human donor who donated a stem cell graft to a child with acute lymphoblastic leukemia. CDR3 sequence (DNA): TGTGCCAGCAGCAACCCCGCGGAGGTCCTAGCGGGGGACACAGATACGCAGTATTTT. This gives the protein CASSNPAEVLAGDTDTQYF.